Following are 5 T cell receptor beta chains from one sample sequenced in a study of T cell responses to AZD1222 COVID-19 vaccine. Sequencing used immunoSEQ multiplex PCR; TCRdb keeps in-frame clones, though not all of them. The table lists about 150,000 clones, roughly 90% of them singletons. Sequenced here: peripheral blood, sampled 28 days after the second AZD1222 dose. All receptors come from an adult who received the AZD1222 COVID-19 vaccine.

The rearrangement joins TRBV27 to TRBJ2-7; a weak D match, TRBD1 (6 bases). Per germline, CDR1 MNHEY and CDR2 SMNVEV (reference sequence). The CDR3 is 14 residues long. Trimming took off 8 bases at V and 2 bases at J, with 16 bases between the two ends. The CDR3 bases are TGTGCCAGCCGAGAGGGGCAGGGGACCTACGAGCAGTACTTC. Protein: CASREGQGTYEQYF.

The CDR3 region has the DNA TGTGCCAGCAGTGATAGCGGAGCCTCCTACAATGAGCAGTTCTTC. Its translation is CASSDSGASYNEQFF. The chain carries TRBV2 and TRBJ2-1; tentatively, D is TRBD2 (6 bases). CDR1 is SNHLY, CDR2 FYNNEI, per germline. Trimming pared 3 bases from V and 0 bases from J, leaving 9 bases between. This CDR3 comprises 15 residues. The variable domain in full, completed from reference TRBV2 and TRBJ2-1, reads EPEVTQTPSHQVTQMGQEVILRCVPISNHLYFYWYRQILGQKVEFLVSFYNNEISEKSEIFDDQFSVERPDGSNFTLKIRSTKLEDSAMYFCASSDSGASYNEQFFGPGTRLTVL.

V and J are TRBV7-2 and TRBJ2-7; D might be TRBD2 (6 bases). Germline CDR1 reads SGHTA; CDR2 reads FQGNSA. V gave up 5 bases and J gave up 5 bases, with 25 bases separating them. This CDR3 comprises 17 residues. The CDR3 coding sequence is TGTGCCAGCAGCCTAGGTACATTGGGGGAGGAGCCTAACGAGCAGTACTTC. Translated, it gives CASSLGTLGEEPNEQYF. Based on the CDR3 plus reference TRBV7-2 and TRBJ2-7, the full variable domain is GAGVSQSPSNKVTEKGKDVELRCDPISGHTALYWYRQSLGQGLEFLIYFQGNSAPDKSGLPSDRFSAERTGGSVSTLTIQRTQQEDSAVYLCASSLGTLGEEPNEQYFGPGTRLTVT.

The V and J genes are TRBV7-9 and TRBJ2-5; 9 bases match TRBD1. The germline CDR1 and CDR2 sequences are SEHNR and FQNEAQ (reference sequence). The CDR3 runs 13 residues. After removal of 5 bases from V and 5 bases from J, the junction contained 3 bases not matched to a gene. The CDR3 reads CASSRGQGETQYF. CDR3 in DNA: TGTGCCAGCAGCCGTGGACAGGGGGAGACCCAGTACTTC.

This sequence joins TRBV3-1 (or the pseudogene TRBV3-2) and TRBJ2-5; perhaps TRBD2 as D (6 bases). V lost 0 bases to trimming and J lost 5 bases, with 16 bases between them. The V gene's germline CDR1 is LGHDT and CDR2 YNNKEL (reference sequence). The CDR3 is 16 residues long. The CDR3 nucleotides are TGTGCCAGCAGCCAAGAATGGCTGGAGGGGCGGGAGACCCAGTACTTC. Translated: CASSQEWLEGRETQYF.